What follows are 14 T cell receptor beta chains derived from one specimen sequenced in a study of shared clonotypes between healthy human individuals. Measured with immunoSEQ multiplex PCR; TCRdb has only the in-frame clones, and not every one. The table records about a million clones, about 75% of them present only once. Input material: memory CD4+ T cells sorted from blood. Sample subset: CD45RA-negative fraction. These receptor sequences come from a man between 18 and 29 years old in good health.

CDR3: CASSIGLAGGDTQYF. In nucleotides, the CDR3 is TGTGCCAGTAGTATAGGACTAGCGGGAGGAGATACGCAGTATTTT. This chain connects TRBV19 to TRBJ2-3, with TRBD2 identical over 13 bases. Germline V lookup: CDR1 LNHDA, CDR2 SQIVND (reference sequence). V gave up 1 base and J gave up 5 bases; unmatched junction bases: 0. The CDR3 sequence is 15 residues long.

This clone has a handful of counts. The rearrangement links TRBV20-1 to TRBJ2-1; TRBD1 matches at 7 bases. Germline V gene sequence: CDR1 DFQATT, CDR2 SNEGSKA (reference sequence). The CDR3 runs 11 residues. The V segment lost 6 bases and the J segment 12 bases; nucleotides outside the gene matches: 8. In DNA form, the CDR3 reads TGCAGTGCAGAACAGGGGAAGGGGCAGTTCTTC. It specifies CSAEQGKGQFF.

The chain joins TRBV28 to TRBJ1-6, with TRBD1 matching 9 bases. After removal of 5 bases from V and 7 bases from J, the junction contained 3 bases not matched to a gene. Per the germline V gene, CDR1 is MDHEN and CDR2 is SYDVKM. The CDR3 is 14 residues long. CDR3 nucleotides: TGTGCCAGCAGTGAAGGACAGGGGAATTCACCCCTCCACTTT. Protein product: CASSEGQGNSPLHF.

This clone was picked up one time. Other DNA sequences from this sample encode an identical CDR3 as well. V usage is TRBV5-1 and J usage is TRBJ2-6; no clear D gene. The CDR3 contains 15 residues. Germline-derived CDR1 and CDR2 are SGHRS and YFSETQ. The V end was cut by 0 bases, the J end by 1 base, with 5 bases between. CDR3: CASSLAVSGANVLTF. CDR3 sequence (DNA): TGCGCCAGCAGCTTGGCCGTATCTGGGGCCAACGTCCTGACTTTC. Based on the CDR3 plus reference TRBV5-1 and TRBJ2-6, the full variable domain is KAGVTQTPRYLIKTRGQQVTLSCSPISGHRSVSWYQQTPGQGLQFLFEYFSETQRNKGNFPGRFSGRQFSNSRSEMNVSTLELGDSALYLCASSLAVSGANVLTFGAGSRLTVL.

This clone showed up many times. V is TRBV6-1 and J is TRBJ2-3, with unresolved D. Trimming shortened V by 2 bases and J by 14 bases, and 14 bases separated the two germline ends. Germline V CDR1 and CDR2: MNHNS, SASEGT. This CDR3 is 12 amino acids long. The CDR3 here is CASSESAGGWYF. The DNA of the CDR3 is TGTGCCAGCAGTGAATCTGCTGGTGGGTGGTATTTT.

This chain links TRBV7-9 with TRBJ2-2; 11 bases fit TRBD2. Germline CDR1 is SEHNR and CDR2 is FQNEAQ (reference sequence). The CDR3 is 14 amino acids. V gave up 3 bases and J gave up 6 bases; unmatched junction bases: 0. CDR3 sequence reads: CASSLGLAAGELFF. DNA for the CDR3: TGTGCCAGCAGCTTGGGACTAGCGGCCGGGGAGCTGTTTTTT.

This sequence joins TRBV20-1 and TRBJ2-7, with 8 bases matching TRBD1. Trimming removed 6 bases from V and 7 bases from J; junction bases left unmatched: 5. The CDR3 loop spans 11 amino acids. Germline V CDR1 and CDR2: DFQATT, SNEGSKA (reference sequence). CDR3 region: CSALDRGEQYF. The CDR3 DNA reads as TGCAGTGCCCTAGACAGGGGTGAGCAGTACTTC.

This clone was found a few times. V usage is TRBV28 and J usage is TRBJ1-2; D not resolved. The V gene's germline CDR1 is MDHEN and CDR2 SYDVKM. Trimming stripped 6 bases from V and 5 bases from J, with 13 bases between. This CDR3 contains 13 residues. The DNA of the CDR3 is TGTGCCAGCAGCTCTACGGTACAGTATGGCTACACCTTC. Translation: CASSSTVQYGYTF.

The J gene is TRBJ1-2, the V gene TRBV5-5; 7 nucleotides match TRBD1. CDR3 length: 12 residues. The germline V gene has CDR1 SGHKS and CDR2 YYEKEE (reference sequence). V lost 1 base to trimming and J lost 13 bases; unmatched junction nucleotides: 7. The CDR3 sequence: CASSLIATGPTF. CDR3 bases: TGTGCCAGCAGCTTGATCGCGACAGGGCCCACCTTC.

The V and J genes are TRBV30 and TRBJ1-4; the D gene is possibly TRBD1 (5 bases). The V gene lost 4 bases and the J gene lost 2 bases, with 11 bases spanning the gap. This CDR3 spans 14 amino acids. CDR1 is GTSNPN and CDR2 is SVGIG in the germline V gene (reference sequence). CDR3 protein: CAWTYGGTNEKLFF. The CDR3 bases are TGTGCCTGGACCTACGGGGGGACTAATGAAAAACTGTTTTTT.

The rearrangement uses TRBV4-2 and TRBJ1-1; D unresolved. V was shortened by 1 base and J by 1 base, with 13 bases between the two germline ends. Germline values: CDR1 LGHNA, CDR2 YNFKEQ. The CDR3 has 16 amino acids. CDR3 in DNA: TGTGCCAGCAGCCAAGTGGAGGGTTCGAGGAACACTGAAGCTTTCTTT. This sequence encodes CASSQVEGSRNTEAFF.

J is TRBJ2-7 and V is TRBV2; 9 nucleotides agree with TRBD1. With 7 bases clipped from V and 5 bases from J, the junction kept 9 bases outside the gene matches. Germline CDR1 SNHLY, CDR2 FYNNEI. CDR3 length: 14 residues. The CDR3 DNA sequence: TGTGCCAGCACAGGGGACAGGGTGGGGGACGAGCAGTACTTC. It yields the protein CASTGDRVGDEQYF.

The chain couples TRBV4-3 to TRBJ2-7; 9 nucleotides agree with TRBD1. Germline assignment: CDR1 LGHNA and CDR2 YSLEER. Germline trimming cut 4 bases from V and 1 base from J; bases unmatched to any gene: 2. The CDR3 runs to 14 residues. The CDR3 loop is CASSPDRGSYEQYF. DNA for the CDR3: TGCGCCAGCAGCCCGGACAGGGGTTCCTACGAGCAGTACTTC.

The chain recombines TRBV15 with TRBJ1-4, with D possibly matching TRBD1 (6 bases). Germline V gives CDR1 LNHNV, CDR2 YYDKDF (reference sequence). Trimming took 0 bases from V and 8 from J, leaving 10 bases between them. The CDR3 length is 14 residues. The CDR3 spells CATSREGGQEKLFF. CDR3 sequence (DNA): TGTGCCACCAGCAGAGAGGGGGGGCAGGAAAAACTGTTTTTT. The full variable domain, its missing parts supplied by reference TRBV15 and TRBJ1-4, is DAMVIQNPRYQVTQFGKPVTLSCSQTLNHNVMYWYQQKSSQAPKLLFHYYDKDFNNEADTPDNFQSRRPNTSFCFLDIRSPGLGDTAMYLCATSREGGQEKLFFGSGTQLSVL.